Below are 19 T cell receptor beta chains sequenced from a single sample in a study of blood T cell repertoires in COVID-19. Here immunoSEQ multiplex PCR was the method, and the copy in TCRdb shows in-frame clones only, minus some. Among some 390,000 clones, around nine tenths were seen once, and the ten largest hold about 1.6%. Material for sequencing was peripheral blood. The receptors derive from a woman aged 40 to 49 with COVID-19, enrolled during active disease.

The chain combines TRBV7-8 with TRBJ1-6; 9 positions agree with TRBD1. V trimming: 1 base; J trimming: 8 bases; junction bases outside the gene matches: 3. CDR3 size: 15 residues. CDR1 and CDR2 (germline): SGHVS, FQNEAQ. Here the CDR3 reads CASSLVRTGDSPLHF. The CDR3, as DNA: TGTGCCAGCAGCTTAGTTCGGACAGGGGATTCACCCCTCCACTTT.

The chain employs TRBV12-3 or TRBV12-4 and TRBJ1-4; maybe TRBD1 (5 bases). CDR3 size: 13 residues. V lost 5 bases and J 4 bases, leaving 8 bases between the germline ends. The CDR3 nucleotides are TGTGCCAGCAGTCCAGACAGTAATGAAAAACTGTTTTTT. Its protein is CASSPDSNEKLFF.

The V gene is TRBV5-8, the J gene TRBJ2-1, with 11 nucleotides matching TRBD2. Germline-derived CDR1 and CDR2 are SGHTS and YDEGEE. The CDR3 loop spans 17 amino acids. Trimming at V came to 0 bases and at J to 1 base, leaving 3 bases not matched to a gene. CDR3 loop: CASSLALAGGSYNEQFF. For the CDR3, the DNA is TGTGCCAGCAGCTTGGCCCTAGCGGGGGGATCCTACAATGAGCAGTTCTTC. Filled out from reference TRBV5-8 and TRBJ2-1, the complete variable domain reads EAGVTQSPTHLIKTRGQQATLRCSPISGHTSVYWYQQALGLGLQFLLWYDEGEERNRGNFPPRFSGRQFPNYSSELNVNALELEDSALYLCASSLALAGGSYNEQFFGPGTRLTVL.

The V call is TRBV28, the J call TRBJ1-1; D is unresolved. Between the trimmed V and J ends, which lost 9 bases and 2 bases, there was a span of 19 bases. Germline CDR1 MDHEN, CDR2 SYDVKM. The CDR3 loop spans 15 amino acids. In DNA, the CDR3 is TGTGCCAGTAGATACTCCGGTGCGAGAAACACTGAAGCTTTCTTT. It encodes CASRYSGARNTEAFF.

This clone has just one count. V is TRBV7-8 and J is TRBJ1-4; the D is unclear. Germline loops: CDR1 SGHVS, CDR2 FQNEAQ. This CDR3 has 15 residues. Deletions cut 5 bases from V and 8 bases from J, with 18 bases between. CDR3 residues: CASSPPGGSPEKLFF. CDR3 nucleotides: TGTGCCAGCAGCCCTCCGGGAGGCTCCCCGGAAAAACTGTTTTTT.

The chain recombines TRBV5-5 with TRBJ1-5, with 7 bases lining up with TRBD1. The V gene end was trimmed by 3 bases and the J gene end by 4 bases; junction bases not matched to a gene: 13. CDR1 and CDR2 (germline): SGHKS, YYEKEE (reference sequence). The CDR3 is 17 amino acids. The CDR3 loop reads CASSSVPDRASNQPQHF. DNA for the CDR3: TGTGCCAGCAGCTCCGTCCCCGACAGGGCAAGTAATCAGCCCCAGCATTTT.

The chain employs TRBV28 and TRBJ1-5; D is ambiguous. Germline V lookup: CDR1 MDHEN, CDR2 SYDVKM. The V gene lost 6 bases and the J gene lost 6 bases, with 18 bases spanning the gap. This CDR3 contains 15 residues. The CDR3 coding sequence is TGTGCCAGCAGCCAGACGACCGGAGGTATTCAGCCCCAGCATTTT. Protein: CASSQTTGGIQPQHF.

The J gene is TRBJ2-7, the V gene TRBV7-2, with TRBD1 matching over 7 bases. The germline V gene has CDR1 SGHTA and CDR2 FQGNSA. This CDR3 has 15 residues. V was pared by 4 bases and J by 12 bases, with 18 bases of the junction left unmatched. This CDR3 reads CASSSRTGTASPLYF. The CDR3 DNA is TGTGCCAGCAGCTCGAGAACCGGGACAGCCTCCCCCCTGTACTTC. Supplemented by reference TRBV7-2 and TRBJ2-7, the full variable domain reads GAGVSQSPSNKVTEKGKDVELRCDPISGHTALYWYRQSLGQGLEFLIYFQGNSAPDKSGLPSDRFSAERTGGSVSTLTIQRTQQEDSAVYLCASSSRTGTASPLYFGPGTRLTVT.

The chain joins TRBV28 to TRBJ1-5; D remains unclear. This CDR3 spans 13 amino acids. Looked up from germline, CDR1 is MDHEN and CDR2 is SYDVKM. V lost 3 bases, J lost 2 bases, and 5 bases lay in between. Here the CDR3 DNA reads TGTGCCAGCAGTTTCACTCGCAATCAGCCCCAGCATTTT. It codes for CASSFTRNQPQHF.

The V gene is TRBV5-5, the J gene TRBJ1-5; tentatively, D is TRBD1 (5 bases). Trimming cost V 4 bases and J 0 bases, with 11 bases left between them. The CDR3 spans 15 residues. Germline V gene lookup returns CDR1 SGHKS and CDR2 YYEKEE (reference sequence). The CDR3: CASSQDSYSNQPQHF. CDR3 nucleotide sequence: TGTGCCAGCAGCCAAGACAGCTATAGCAATCAGCCCCAGCATTTT.

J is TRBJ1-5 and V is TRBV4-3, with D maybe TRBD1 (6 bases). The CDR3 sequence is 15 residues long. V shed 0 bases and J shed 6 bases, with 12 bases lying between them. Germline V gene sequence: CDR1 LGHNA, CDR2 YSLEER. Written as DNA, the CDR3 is TGCGCCAGCAGCCAAGACGCGGGGGGCGGTCAGCCCCAGCATTTT. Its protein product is CASSQDAGGGQPQHF.

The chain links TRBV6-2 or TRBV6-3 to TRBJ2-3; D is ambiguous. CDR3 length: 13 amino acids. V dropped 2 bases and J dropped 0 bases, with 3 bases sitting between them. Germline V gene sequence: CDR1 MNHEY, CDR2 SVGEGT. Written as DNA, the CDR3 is TGTGCCAGCAGTTACACTAGCACAGATACGCAGTATTTT. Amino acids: CASSYTSTDTQYF.

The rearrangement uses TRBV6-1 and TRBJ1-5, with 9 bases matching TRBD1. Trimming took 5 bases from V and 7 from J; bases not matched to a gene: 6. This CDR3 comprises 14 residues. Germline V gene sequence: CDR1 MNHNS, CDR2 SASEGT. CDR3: CASSFEQGAQPQHF. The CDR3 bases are TGTGCCAGCAGTTTTGAACAGGGGGCCCAGCCCCAGCATTTT.

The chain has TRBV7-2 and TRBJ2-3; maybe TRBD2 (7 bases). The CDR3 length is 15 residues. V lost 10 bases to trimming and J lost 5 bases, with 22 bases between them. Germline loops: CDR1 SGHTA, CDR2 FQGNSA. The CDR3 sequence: CATDEGEGGQDTQYF. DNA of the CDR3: TGTGCCACGGACGAGGGGGAGGGGGGGCAAGATACGCAGTATTTT.

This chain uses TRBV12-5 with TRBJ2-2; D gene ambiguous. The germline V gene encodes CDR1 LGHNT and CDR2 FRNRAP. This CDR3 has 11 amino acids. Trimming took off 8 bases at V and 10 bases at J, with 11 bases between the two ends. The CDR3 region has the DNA TGTGCTAGTACTCCTTTTTCGGAGCTGTTTTTT. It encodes CASTPFSELFF. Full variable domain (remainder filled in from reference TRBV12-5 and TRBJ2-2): DARVTQTPRHKVTEMGQEVTMRCQPILGHNTVFWYRQTMMQGLELLAYFRNRAPLDDSGMPKDRFSAEMPDATLATLKIQPSEPRDSAVYFCASTPFSELFFGEGSRLTVL.

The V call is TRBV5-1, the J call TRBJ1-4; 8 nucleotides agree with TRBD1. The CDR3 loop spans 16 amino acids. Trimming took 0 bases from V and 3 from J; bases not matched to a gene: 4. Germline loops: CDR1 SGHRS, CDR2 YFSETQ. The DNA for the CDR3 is TGCGCCAGCAGCTTGGGGACAGGGCGAGCTAATGAAAAACTGTTTTTT. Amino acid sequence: CASSLGTGRANEKLFF.

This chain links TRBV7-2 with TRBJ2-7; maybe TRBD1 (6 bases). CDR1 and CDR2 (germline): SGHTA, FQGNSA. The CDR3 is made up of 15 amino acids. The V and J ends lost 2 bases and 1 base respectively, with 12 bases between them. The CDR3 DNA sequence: TGTGCCAGCAGCTTATCCAGGGGACCATCCTACGAGCAGTACTTC. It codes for CASSLSRGPSYEQYF.

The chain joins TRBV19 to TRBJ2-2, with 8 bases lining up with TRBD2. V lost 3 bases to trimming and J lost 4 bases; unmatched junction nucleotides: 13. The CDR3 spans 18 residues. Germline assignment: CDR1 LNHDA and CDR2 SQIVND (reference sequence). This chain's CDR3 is CASSIPTGGPLTTGELFF. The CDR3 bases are TGTGCCAGTAGTATCCCCACGGGAGGGCCACTAACCACCGGGGAGCTGTTTTTT.

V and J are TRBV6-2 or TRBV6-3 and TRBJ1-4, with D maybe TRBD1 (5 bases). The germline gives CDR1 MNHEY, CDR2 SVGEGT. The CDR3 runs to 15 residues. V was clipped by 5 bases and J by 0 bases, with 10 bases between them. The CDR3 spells CASSHRQSTNEKLFF. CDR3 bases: TGTGCCAGCAGTCATCGACAGTCAACTAATGAAAAACTGTTTTTT.